Listed here are 3 T cell receptor beta chains from one sample, sequenced in a study of CD8+ T cells in alopecia areata. The authors extracted RNA and reverse transcribed it into cDNA as the sequencing template. The assay was immunoSEQ multiplex PCR, and TCRdb's table has in-frame clones only and misses some. Of approximately 190,000 clones listed, over 45% are singletons. Treatment indicated: oral pan-JAK inhibitor, 5-10 mg twice daily. The sequences come from CD4+ T cells sorted from blood, collected at week 24, from a patient treated with tofacitinib. All receptors derive from a human donor with alopecia areata.

The rearrangement links TRBV4-1 to TRBJ2-7; D is unresolved. V lost 1 base and J 7 bases, leaving 11 bases between the germline ends. CDR1 and CDR2 (germline): MGHRA, YSYEKL. The CDR3 covers 13 residues. The CDR3 bases are TGCGCCAGCAGCCAAGTGGGCCTTTCTGAGCAGTACTTC. This sequence encodes CASSQVGLSEQYF.

The chain joins TRBV5-1 to TRBJ1-5; the match to TRBD1 covers 8 bases. The CDR3 covers 15 residues. With 4 bases clipped from V and 0 bases from J, the junction kept 3 bases outside the gene matches. CDR1 and CDR2 (germline): SGHRS, YFSETQ. Here the CDR3 reads CASSPTGVSNQPQHF. The CDR3 DNA reads as TGCGCCAGCAGCCCGACAGGGGTTAGCAATCAGCCCCAGCATTTT.

The rearrangement links TRBV29-1 to TRBJ2-7; D possibly corresponds to TRBD2 (5 bases). There are 13 residues in the CDR3. Germline V gene data show CDR1 as SQVTM and CDR2 as ANQGSEA. Trimming removed 4 bases from V and 3 bases from J, with 13 bases in between. The CDR3 sequence: CSVVGGDHYEQYF. CDR3 coding DNA: TGCAGCGTTGTAGGAGGAGACCACTACGAGCAGTACTTC.